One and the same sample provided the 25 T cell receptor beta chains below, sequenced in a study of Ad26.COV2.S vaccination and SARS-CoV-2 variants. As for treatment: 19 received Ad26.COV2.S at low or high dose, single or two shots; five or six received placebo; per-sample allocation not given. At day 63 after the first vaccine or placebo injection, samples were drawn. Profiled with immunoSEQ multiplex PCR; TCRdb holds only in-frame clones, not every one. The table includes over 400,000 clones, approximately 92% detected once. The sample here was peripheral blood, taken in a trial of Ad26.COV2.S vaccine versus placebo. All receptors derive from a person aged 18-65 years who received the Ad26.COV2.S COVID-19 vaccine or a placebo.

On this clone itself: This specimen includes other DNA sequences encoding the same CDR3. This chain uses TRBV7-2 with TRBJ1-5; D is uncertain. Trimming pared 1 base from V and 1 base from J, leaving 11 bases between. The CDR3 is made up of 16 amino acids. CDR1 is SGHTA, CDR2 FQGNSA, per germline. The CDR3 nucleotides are TGTGCCAGCAGCTTAGGCGGTGGATTCAGCAATCAGCCCCAGCATTTT. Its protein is CASSLGGGFSNQPQHF.

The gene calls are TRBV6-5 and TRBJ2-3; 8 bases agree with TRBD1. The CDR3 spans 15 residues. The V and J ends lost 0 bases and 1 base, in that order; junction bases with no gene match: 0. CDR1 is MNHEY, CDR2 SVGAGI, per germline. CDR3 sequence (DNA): TGTGCCAGCAGTTACTCGGGACAGGGCACAGATACGCAGTATTTT. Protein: CASSYSGQGTDTQYF.

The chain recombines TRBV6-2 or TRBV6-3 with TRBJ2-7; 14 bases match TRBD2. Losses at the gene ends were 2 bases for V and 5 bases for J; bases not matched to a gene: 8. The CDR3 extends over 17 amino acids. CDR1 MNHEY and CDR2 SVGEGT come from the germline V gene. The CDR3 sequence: CASSYRGLAGAVDEQYF. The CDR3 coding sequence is TGTGCCAGCAGTTACCGGGGACTAGCGGGGGCTGTGGACGAGCAGTACTTC.

The CDR3 DNA sequence: TGTGCCAGCAGTTTCCTGGGGAGGGAGTCTCTATCCTACTATGGCTACACCTTC. Translation gives CASSFLGRESLSYYGYTF. The chain has TRBV6-2 or TRBV6-3 and TRBJ1-2; D remains unclear. V lost 4 bases, J lost 3 bases, and 24 bases lay in between. This CDR3 region has 18 residues. From germline, CDR1 is MNHEY and CDR2 SVGEGT.

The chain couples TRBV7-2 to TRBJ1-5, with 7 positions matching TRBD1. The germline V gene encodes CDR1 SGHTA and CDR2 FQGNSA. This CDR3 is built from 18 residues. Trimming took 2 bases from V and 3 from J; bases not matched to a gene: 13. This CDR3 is CASSLRLTRDRVNQPQHF. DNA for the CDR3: TGTGCCAGCAGCTTAAGGTTGACTCGAGACAGGGTCAATCAGCCCCAGCATTTT.

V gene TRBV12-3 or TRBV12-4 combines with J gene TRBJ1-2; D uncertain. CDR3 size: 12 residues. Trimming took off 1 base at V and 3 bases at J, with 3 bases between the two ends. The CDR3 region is CASSLGHYGYTF. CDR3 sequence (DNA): TGTGCCAGCAGTTTAGGGCACTATGGCTACACCTTC.

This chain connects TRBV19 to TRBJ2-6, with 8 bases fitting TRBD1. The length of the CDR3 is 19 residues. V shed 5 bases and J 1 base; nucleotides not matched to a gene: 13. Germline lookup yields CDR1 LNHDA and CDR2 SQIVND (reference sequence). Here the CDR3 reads CASSLIRDRMQSGANVLTF. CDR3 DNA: TGTGCCAGTAGTCTAATCAGGGACAGGATGCAATCTGGGGCCAACGTCCTGACTTTC.

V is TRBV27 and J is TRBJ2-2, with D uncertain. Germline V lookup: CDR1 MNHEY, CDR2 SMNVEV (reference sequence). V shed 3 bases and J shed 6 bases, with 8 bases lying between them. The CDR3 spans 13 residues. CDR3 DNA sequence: TGTGCCAGCAGTTTCGAGTCTCCCGGGGAGCTGTTTTTT. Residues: CASSFESPGELFF.

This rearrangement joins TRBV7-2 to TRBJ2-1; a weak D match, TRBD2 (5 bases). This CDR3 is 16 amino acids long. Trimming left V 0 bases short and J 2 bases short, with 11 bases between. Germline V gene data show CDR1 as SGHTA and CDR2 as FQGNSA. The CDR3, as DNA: TGTGCCAGCAGCTTAGCGCTATCGGGGACCTACAATGAGCAGTTCTTC. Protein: CASSLALSGTYNEQFF.

CDR3 loop: CASSPPQGTEAFF. In DNA form, the CDR3 reads TGTGCCAGCAGTCCCCCCCAGGGCACTGAAGCTTTCTTT. J is TRBJ1-1 and V is TRBV6-6; tentative D call: TRBD1 (5 bases). CDR1 is MNHNY and CDR2 is SVGAGI in the germline V gene (reference sequence). This CDR3 is built from 13 residues. The V end lost 5 bases, the J end lost 4 bases, and 11 bases lay between the germline ends.

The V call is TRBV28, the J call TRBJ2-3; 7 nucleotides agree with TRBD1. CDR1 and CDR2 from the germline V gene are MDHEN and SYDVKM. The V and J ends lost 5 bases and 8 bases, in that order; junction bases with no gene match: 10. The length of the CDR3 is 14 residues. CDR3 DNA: TGTGCCAGCAGTCGGGACAGTAAGGGTGGTACGCAGTATTTT. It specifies CASSRDSKGGTQYF.

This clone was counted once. CDR3 region: CASSLAFRSSGSYEQYF. DNA of the CDR3: TGTGCCAGCAGCTTGGCCTTTCGTTCTAGCGGGTCCTACGAGCAGTACTTC. The V gene is TRBV5-5, the J gene TRBJ2-7, with TRBD2 identical over 8 bases. The V gene's germline CDR1 is SGHKS and CDR2 YYEKEE (reference sequence). CDR3 length equals 17 residues. V shed 0 bases, J shed 1 base, and the junction held 9 bases outside the gene matches.

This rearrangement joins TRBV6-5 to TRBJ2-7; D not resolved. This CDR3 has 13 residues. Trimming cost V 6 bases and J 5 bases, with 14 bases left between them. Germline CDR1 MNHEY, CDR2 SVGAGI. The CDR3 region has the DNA TGTGCCAGCAGACCGTATCTGTCGGACGAGCAGTACTTC. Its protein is CASRPYLSDEQYF.

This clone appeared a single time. In nucleotides, the CDR3 is TGCGCCAGCAGCCTAGAAAGCGTCAGGGGTGGCTATGGCTACACCTTC. Its protein is CASSLESVRGGYGYTF. The chain combines TRBV4-3 with TRBJ1-2, with D tentatively TRBD1 (6 bases). The CDR3 covers 16 residues. Germline V gene sequence: CDR1 LGHNA, CDR2 YSLEER. V was cut by 4 bases and J by 4 bases, with 19 bases left in between.

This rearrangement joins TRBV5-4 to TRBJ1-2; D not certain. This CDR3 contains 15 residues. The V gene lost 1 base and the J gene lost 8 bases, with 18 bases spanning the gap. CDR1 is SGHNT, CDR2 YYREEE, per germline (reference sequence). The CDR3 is CASSLSGSVPVGYTF. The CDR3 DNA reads TGTGCCAGCAGCTTGTCGGGTTCAGTTCCTGTCGGCTACACCTTC. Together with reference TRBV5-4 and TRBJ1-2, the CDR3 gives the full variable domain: ETGVTQSPTHLIKTRGQQVTLRCSSQSGHNTVSWYQQALGQGPQFIFQYYREEENGRGNFPPRFSGLQFPNYSSELNVNALELDDSALYLCASSLSGSVPVGYTFGSGTRLTVV.

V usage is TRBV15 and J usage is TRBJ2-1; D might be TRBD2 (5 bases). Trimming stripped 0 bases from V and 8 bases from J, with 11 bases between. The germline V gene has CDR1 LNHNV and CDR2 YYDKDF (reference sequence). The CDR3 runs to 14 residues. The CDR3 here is CATSRDPSGDEQFF. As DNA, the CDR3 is TGTGCCACCAGCAGAGATCCCTCCGGGGATGAGCAGTTCTTC.

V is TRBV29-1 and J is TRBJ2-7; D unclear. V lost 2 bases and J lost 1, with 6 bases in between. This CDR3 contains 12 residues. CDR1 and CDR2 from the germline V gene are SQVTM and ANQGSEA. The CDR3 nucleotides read TGCAGCGTTGAATCCAGTTCCTACGAGCAGTACTTC. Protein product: CSVESSSYEQYF.

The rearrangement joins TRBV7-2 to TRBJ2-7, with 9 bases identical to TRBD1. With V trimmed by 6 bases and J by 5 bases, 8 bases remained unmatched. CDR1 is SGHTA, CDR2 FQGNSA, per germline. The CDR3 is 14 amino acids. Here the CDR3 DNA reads TGTGCCAGCAGATCGGACAGGGGTTTCAACGAGCAGTACTTC. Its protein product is CASRSDRGFNEQYF.

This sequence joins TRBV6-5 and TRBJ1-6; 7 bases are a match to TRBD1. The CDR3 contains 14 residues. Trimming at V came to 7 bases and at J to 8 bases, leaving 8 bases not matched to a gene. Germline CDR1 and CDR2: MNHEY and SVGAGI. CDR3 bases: TGTGCCAGCAAGAAGGGGACAGCTCATTCACCCCTCCACTTT. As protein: CASKKGTAHSPLHF.

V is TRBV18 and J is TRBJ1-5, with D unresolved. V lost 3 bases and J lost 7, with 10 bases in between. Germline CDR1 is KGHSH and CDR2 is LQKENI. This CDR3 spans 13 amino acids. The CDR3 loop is CASSPAGWQPQHF. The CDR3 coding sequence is TGTGCCAGCTCACCGGCAGGTTGGCAGCCCCAGCATTTT.

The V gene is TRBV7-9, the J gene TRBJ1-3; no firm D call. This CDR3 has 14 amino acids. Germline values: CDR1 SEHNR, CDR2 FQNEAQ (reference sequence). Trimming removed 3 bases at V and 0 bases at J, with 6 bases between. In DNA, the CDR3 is TGTGCCAGCAGCTTGAGGGTCTCTGGAAACACCATATATTTT. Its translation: CASSLRVSGNTIYF.

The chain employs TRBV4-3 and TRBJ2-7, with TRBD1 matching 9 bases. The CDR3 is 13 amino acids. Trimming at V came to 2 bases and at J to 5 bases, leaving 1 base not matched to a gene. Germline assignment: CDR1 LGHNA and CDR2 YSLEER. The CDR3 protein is CASSQRQGDEQYF. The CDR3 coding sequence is TGCGCCAGCAGCCAACGACAGGGGGACGAGCAGTACTTC.

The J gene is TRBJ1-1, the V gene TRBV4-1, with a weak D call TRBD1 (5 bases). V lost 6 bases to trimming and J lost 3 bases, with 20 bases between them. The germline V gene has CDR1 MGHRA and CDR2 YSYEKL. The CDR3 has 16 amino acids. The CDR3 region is CASRPRDDMKDTEAFF. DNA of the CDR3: TGCGCCAGCAGGCCCCGGGACGATATGAAGGACACTGAAGCTTTCTTT.

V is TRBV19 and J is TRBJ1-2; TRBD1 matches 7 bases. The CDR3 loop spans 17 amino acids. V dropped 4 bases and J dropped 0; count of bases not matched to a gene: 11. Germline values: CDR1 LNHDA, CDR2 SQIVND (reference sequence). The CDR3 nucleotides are TGTGCCAGTAGTAGCTCTAAACAGGGGAGGGCTAACTATGGCTACACCTTC. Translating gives CASSSSKQGRANYGYTF. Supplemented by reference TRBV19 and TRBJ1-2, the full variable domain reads DGGITQSPKYLFRKEGQNVTLSCEQNLNHDAMYWYRQDPGQGLRLIYYSQIVNDFQKGDIAEGYSVSREKKESFPLTVTSAQKNPTAFYLCASSSSKQGRANYGYTFGSGTRLTVV.

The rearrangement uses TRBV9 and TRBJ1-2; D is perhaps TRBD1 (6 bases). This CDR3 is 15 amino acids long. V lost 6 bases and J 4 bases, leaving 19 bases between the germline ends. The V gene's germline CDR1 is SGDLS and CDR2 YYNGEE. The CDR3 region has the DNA TGTGCCAGCACCTCGCACGGACAGCCGGTCTATGGCTACACCTTC. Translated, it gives CASTSHGQPVYGYTF.